The sequence of this T cell receptor (beta chain) was determined in a study of CD8+ T cells in alopecia areata. Background on the study: Tofacitinib therapy lasting 6 to 18 months was followed by 6 months off drug. Study conclusions and caveats: It was lesional scalp, especially alopecia totalis/universalis, that showed higher clonality than normal scalp. Scalp specimens additionally yield sequences from normal skin's resident alphabeta T cells.

RNA extraction and reverse transcription yielded cDNA as sequencing template. The assay was immunoSEQ multiplex PCR, and TCRdb's table has in-frame clones only and misses some. The table has around 100,000 clones, roughly two fifths seen once. Worth noting for this clone: Its antigen is as yet unknown.

What was sequenced was CD4+ T cells sorted from blood. The receptor was isolated from a human donor with alopecia areata.

For the CDR3, the DNA is TGTGCCAGCAGCCAGCATGGACAGGTGAACACTGAAGCTTTCTTT. Its translation: CASSQHGQVNTEAFF. This chain uses TRBV27 with TRBJ1-1; 7 bases fit TRBD1. Germline lookup yields CDR1 MNHEY and CDR2 SMNVEV (reference sequence). V lost 6 bases, J lost 0 bases, and 7 bases stayed unmatched. The CDR3 has 15 residues.